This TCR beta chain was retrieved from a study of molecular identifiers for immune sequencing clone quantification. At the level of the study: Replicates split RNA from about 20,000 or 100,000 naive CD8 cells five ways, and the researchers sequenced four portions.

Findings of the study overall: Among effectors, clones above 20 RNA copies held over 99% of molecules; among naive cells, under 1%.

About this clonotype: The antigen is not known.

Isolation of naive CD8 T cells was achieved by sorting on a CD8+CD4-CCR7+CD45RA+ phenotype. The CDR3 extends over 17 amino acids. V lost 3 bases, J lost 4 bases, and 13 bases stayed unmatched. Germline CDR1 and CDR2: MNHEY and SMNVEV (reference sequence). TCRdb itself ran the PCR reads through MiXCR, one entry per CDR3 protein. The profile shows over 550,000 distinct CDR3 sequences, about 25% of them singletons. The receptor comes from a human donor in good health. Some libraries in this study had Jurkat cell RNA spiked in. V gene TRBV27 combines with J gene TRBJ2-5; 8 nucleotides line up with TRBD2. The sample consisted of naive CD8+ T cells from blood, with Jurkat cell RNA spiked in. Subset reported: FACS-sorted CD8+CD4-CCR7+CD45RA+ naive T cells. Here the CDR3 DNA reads TGTGCCAGCAGTTTCACCTTCCGGGGGGGAGGGCGAGAGACCCAGTACTTC. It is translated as CASSFTFRGGGRETQYF.